This T cell receptor beta chain was captured by sequencing in a study of graft-versus-host responses after intestinal transplantation. Background on the study: Transplants given to recipients were multivisceral, liver-intestinal, or isolated intestinal.

TCRdb's copy holds only in-frame clones and misses some; the assay was immunoSEQ multiplex PCR. The sample has tens of thousands of clones, about 93% seen once. The CDR3 is made up of 15 amino acids. V gave up 4 bases and J gave up 4 bases, with 16 bases separating them. CDR1 is SGHTA and CDR2 is FQGTGA in the germline V gene. The chain couples TRBV7-3 to TRBJ2-5; D is perhaps TRBD2 (5 bases). This TCR was sampled from a human patient who received an intestinal transplant, so some T cells may come from the graft donor. This specimen consisted of PBMCs, obtained less than 130 days after intestinal transplantation. CDR3 sequence (DNA): TGTGCCAGCAGCTCCGCGTCGGCGGGCGGAGAGACCCAGTACTTC. Its protein is CASSSASAGGETQYF.